This TCR beta chain originates from a study of T cell changes during pregnancy in multiple sclerosis. Sequencing was performed with immunoSEQ multiplex PCR; in TCRdb, only in-frame clones are kept and a portion is missing. The data show tens of thousands of clones, with approximately 92% seen just once and 4.5% to 7% held by the top ten. Germline V lookup: CDR1 MGHRA, CDR2 YSYEKL. This CDR3 contains 15 residues. V was trimmed by 5 bases and J by 3 bases, leaving 13 bases between them. V is TRBV4-1 and J is TRBJ2-2, with D possibly TRBD2 on 5 matching bases. This TCR came from a female donor with multiple sclerosis, enrolled in a pregnancy study. The sample consisted of CD8+ T cells from peripheral blood mononuclear cells, taken before pregnancy. Written as DNA, the CDR3 is TGCGCCAGCAGCGGTCGGTCAGCGGACACCGGGGAGCTGTTTTTT. Its protein product is CASSGRSADTGELFF.